This T cell receptor beta chain was recovered during a study of tumor-infiltrating lymphocytes in glioblastoma multiforme. Study observations and caveats: The T cells in this sample were not sorted into functional subsets.

V was cut by 9 bases and J by 15 bases, with 25 bases left in between. From germline, CDR1 is SGHAT and CDR2 FQNNGV. The CDR3 consists of 13 residues. With respect to this clonotype: As yet, its antigen is unknown.

TCRB libraries came from RNA via three nested multiplex PCR rounds. Unique molecular identifiers were not described for the libraries. From the multiplex PCR reads, TCRdb called clonotypes with MiXCR, one entry per CDR3 protein. The sample holds fewer than 40,000 distinct CDR3 sequences, more than 55% seen once. The clonotype originates from a male donor with glioblastoma. The sample taken for sequencing was brain tumor tissue. V gene TRBV11-2 combines with J gene TRBJ2-3; D call uncertain. The CDR3 region has the DNA TGTGCCAGTAGCCCCCAGAACGCAGATATGCAATATTTT. It translates to CASSPQNADMQYF.